This TCR beta chain emerged from a study of cytomegalovirus exposure and HLA in healthy donors. Turning to the study itself: Across 350 to 400 genotyped donors, 81% landed in the Caucasian-associated ancestry cluster.

The CDR3 extends over 14 amino acids. V was shortened by 2 bases and J by 1 base, with 5 bases between the two germline ends. Germline V gene sequence: CDR1 SEHNR, CDR2 FQNEAQ (reference sequence). The study, taken as a whole, reports: The authors later found most CMV-associated TCR beta chains appeared HLA-restricted. In an earlier analysis, about 87% or about 30%: the productive usage of most TCR beta V segments.

On this clone itself: Its antigen is currently unknown.

The PCR employed 60 Vbeta primers together with 13 Jbeta primers. Study processing details: As a later analysis found, there were 82 million or so unique TCR beta chains, of which some 10 million were shared. Some clones are missing from TCRdb's copy, which holds only in-frame ones; the method was immunoSEQ multiplex PCR. That table is the source of V, J and clone size, and D and trimming were worked out from the DNA. In the table there are 75,000 to 90,000 clones, about 77% of which are singletons. This sequence joins TRBV7-9 and TRBJ2-2; D is ambiguous. The sequence was obtained from a man aged 50 to 60 in good health and CMV-seronegative. Sequenced material: PBMCs. The DNA for the CDR3 is TGTGCCAGCAGCTTATCACAGAACACCGGGGAGCTGTTTTTT. Translating gives CASSLSQNTGELFF. Full variable domain (missing parts from reference TRBV7-9 and TRBJ2-2): DTGVSQNPRHKITKRGQNVTFRCDPISEHNRLYWYRQTLGQGPEFLTYFQNEAQLEKSRLLSDRFSAERPKGSFSTLEIQRTEQGDSAMYLCASSLSQNTGELFFGEGSRLTVL.